This TCR beta chain stems from a study of shared clonotypes between healthy human individuals. Study-wide background: A couple of female and three male donors aged 18 to 49 were enrolled. Each donor had three CD4 naive, three CD4 memory, two CD8 naive and one CD8 memory plate.

Using immunoSEQ multiplex PCR, the repertoire was profiled, and TCRdb retains in-frame clones only, with some absent. The data hold some 1 million clones, with around four fifths observed a single time. V lost 1 base and J lost 4; bases outside the gene matches: 6. CDR1 and CDR2 from the germline V gene are SGDLS and YYNGEE. CDR3 length: 15 amino acids. The sequence was obtained from a man aged 18 to 30 in good health. Material for sequencing was memory CD4+ T cells sorted from blood. Stated subset: CD45RA-negative fraction. J is TRBJ2-3 and V is TRBV9, with 7 bases fitting TRBD2. CDR3 in DNA: TGTGCCAGCAGCGTATCTGGCGGGAGCGCAGATACGCAGTATTTT. Its protein is CASSVSGGSADTQYF.